The clone carrying this T cell receptor (beta chain) was seen just once. The data were obtained in a study of blood T cell repertoires in COVID-19. On the study more broadly: Some COVID-19 samples were acute and others convalescent; all came from the United States, Italy and Spain.

Participants' own reports of clinical history determined their cohort assignment. Before being deemed recovered, Cohort 3 donors had two negative PCRs, clearance, or symptom resolution. The V gene end was trimmed by 7 bases and the J gene end by 6 bases; junction bases not matched to a gene: 24. Germline V gene sequence: CDR1 MNHEY, CDR2 SMNVEV (reference sequence). This CDR3 is 19 amino acids long. Sequenced by immunoSEQ multiplex PCR; TCRdb stores in-frame clones only, minus some. The sample holds about 190,000 clones, approximately 84% seen once. The sequencing input was PBMCs or T cells enriched from blood (not recorded which). The chain carries TRBV27 and TRBJ2-3; TRBD2 matches 8 bases. The TCR sequence derives from a young woman who had recovered from COVID-19. The CDR3 coding sequence is TGTGCCAGCACCCTACGACCCATTGGGGCGGGGGGTGCCCGGGATACGCAGTATTTT. Translating it yields CASTLRPIGAGGARDTQYF.